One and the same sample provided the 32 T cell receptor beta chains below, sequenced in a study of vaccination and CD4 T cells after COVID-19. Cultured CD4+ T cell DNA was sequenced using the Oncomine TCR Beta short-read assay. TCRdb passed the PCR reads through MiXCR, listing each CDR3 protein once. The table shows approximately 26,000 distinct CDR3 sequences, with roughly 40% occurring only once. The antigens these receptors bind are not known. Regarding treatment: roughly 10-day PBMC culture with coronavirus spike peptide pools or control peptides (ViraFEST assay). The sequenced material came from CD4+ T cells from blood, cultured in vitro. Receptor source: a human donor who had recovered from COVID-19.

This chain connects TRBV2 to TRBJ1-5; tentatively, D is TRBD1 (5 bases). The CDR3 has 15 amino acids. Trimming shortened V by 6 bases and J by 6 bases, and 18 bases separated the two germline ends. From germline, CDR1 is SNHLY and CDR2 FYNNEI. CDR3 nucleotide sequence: TGTGCCAGCAGCCGAGACAGCGACATTGGTCAGCCCCAGCATTTT. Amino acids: CASSRDSDIGQPQHF.

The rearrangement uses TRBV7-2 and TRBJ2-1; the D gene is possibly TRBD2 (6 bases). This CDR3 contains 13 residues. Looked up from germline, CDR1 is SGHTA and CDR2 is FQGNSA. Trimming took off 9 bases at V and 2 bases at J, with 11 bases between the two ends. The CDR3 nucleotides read TGTGCCAGTAAACGCGGGACCTACAATGAGCAGTTCTTC. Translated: CASKRGTYNEQFF. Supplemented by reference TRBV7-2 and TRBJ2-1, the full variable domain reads GAGVSQSPSNKVTEKGKDVELRCDPISGHTALYWYRQSLGQGLEFLIYFQGNSAPDKSGLPSDRFSAERTGGSVSTLTIQRTQQEDSAVYLCASKRGTYNEQFFGPGTRLTVL.

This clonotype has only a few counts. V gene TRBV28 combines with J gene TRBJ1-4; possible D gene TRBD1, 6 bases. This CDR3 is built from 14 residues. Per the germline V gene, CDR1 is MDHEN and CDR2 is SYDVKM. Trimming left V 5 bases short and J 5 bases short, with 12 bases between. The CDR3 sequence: CASSTRTVNEKLFF. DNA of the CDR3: TGTGCCAGCAGTACCCGGACAGTGAATGAAAAACTGTTTTTT. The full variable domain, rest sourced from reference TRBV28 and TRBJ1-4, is DVKVTQSSRYLVKRTGEKVFLECVQDMDHENMFWYRQDPGLGLRLIYFSYDVKMKEKGDIPEGYSVSREKKERFSLILESASTNQTSMYLCASSTRTVNEKLFFGSGTQLSVL.

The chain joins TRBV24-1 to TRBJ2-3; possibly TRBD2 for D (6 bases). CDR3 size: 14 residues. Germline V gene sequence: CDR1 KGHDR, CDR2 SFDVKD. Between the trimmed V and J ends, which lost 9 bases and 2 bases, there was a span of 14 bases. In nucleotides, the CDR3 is TGTGCCACCCGTAAGGCGGGGCTCACAGATACGCAGTATTTT. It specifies CATRKAGLTDTQYF.

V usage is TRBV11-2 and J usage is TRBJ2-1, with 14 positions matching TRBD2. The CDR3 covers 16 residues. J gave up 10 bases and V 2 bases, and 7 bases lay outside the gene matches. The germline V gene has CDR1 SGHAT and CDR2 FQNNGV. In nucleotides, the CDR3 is TGTGCCAGCAGCTTAATGGGACTAGCGGGGGTAGGCGAGCAGTTCTTC. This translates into CASSLMGLAGVGEQFF. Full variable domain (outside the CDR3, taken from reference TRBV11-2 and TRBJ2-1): EAGVAQSPRYKIIEKRQSVAFWCNPISGHATLYWYQQILGQGPKLLIQFQNNGVVDDSQLPKDRFSAERLKGVDSTLKIQPAKLEDSAVYLCASSLMGLAGVGEQFFGPGTRLTVL.

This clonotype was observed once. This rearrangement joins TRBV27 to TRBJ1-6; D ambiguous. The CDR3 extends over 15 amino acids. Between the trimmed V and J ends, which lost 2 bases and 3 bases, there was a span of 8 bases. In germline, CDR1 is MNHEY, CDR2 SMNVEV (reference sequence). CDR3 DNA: TGTGCCAGCAGTTTACGCAGAGACTATAATTCACCCCTCCACTTT. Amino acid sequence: CASSLRRDYNSPLHF.

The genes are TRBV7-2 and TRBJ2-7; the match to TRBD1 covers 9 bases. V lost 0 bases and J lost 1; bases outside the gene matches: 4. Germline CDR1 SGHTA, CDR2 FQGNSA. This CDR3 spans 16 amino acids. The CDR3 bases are TGTGCCAGCAGCTTAGCGCTAGGACAGGGGTCCTACGAGCAGTACTTC. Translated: CASSLALGQGSYEQYF.

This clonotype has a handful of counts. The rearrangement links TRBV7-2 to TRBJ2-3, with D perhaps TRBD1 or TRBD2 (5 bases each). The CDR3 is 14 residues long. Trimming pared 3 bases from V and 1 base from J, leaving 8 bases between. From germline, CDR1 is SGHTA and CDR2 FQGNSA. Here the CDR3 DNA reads TGTGCCAGCAGCTTGAGGGACGGCACAGATACGCAGTATTTT. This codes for CASSLRDGTDTQYF.

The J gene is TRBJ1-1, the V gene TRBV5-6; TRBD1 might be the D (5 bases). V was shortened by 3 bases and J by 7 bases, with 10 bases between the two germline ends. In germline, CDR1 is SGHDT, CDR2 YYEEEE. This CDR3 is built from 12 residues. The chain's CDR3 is CASSWGTNEAFF. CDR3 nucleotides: TGTGCCAGCAGCTGGGGGACGAATGAAGCTTTCTTT.

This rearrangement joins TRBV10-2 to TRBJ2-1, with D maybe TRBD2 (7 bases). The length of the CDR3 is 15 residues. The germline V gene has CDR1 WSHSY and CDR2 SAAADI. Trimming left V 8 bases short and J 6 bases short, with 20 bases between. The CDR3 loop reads CASSVMGGLGNEQFF. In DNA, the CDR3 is TGCGCCAGCTCCGTGATGGGGGGGCTCGGCAATGAGCAGTTCTTC.

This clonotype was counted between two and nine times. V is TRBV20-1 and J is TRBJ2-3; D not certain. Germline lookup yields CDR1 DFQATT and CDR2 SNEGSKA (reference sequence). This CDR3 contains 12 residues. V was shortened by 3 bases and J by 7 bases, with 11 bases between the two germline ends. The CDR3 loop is CSARVLDHTQYF. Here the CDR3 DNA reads TGCAGTGCTAGGGTACTCGACCATACGCAGTATTTT.

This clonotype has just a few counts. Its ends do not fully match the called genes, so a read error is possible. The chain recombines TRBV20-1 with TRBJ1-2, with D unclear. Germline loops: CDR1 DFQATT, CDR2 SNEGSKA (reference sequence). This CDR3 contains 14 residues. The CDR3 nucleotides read TGCAGTGCTGGAGAGCTTTCGGCTAACTATGGCTACACCTTC. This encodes CSAGELSANYGYTF.

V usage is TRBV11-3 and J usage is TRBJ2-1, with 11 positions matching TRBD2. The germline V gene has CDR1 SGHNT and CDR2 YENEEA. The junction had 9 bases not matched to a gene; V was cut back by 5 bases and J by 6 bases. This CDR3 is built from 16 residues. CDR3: CASSAIAGGPFNEQFF. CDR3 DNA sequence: TGTGCCAGCAGCGCTATAGCGGGAGGGCCTTTCAATGAGCAGTTCTTC.

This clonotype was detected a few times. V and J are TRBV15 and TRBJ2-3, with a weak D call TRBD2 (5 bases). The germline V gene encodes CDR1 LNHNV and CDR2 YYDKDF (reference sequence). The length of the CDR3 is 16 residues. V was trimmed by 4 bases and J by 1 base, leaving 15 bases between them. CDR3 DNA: TGTGCCACCAGCAAAGAGGGCCGGGGTGGCACAGATACGCAGTATTTT. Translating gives CATSKEGRGGTDTQYF.

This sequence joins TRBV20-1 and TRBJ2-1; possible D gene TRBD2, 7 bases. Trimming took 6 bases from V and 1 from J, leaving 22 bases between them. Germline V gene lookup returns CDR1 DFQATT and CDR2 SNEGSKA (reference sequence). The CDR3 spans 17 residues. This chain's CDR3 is CSAGAPLALGSYNEQFF. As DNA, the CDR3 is TGCAGTGCGGGGGCCCCACTAGCGCTCGGGTCCTACAATGAGCAGTTCTTC.

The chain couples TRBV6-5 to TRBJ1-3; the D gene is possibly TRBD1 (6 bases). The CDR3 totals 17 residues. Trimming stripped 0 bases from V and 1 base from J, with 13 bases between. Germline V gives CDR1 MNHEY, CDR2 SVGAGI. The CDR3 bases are TGTGCCAGCAGTTACTCCCCAGGGGTCAGGTCTGGAAACACCATATATTTT. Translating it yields CASSYSPGVRSGNTIYF.

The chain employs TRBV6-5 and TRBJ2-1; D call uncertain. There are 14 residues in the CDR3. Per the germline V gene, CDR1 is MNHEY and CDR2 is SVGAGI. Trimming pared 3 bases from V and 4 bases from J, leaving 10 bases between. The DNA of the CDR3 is TGTGCCAGCAGTTATACCTTGAAGTACAATGAGCAGTTCTTC. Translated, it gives CASSYTLKYNEQFF.

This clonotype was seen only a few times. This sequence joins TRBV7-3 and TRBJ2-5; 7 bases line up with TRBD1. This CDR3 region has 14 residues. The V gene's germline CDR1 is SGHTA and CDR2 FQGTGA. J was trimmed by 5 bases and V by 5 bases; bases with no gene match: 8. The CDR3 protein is CASSDRGGGETQYF. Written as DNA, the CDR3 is TGTGCCAGCAGCGATAGAGGGGGCGGTGAGACCCAGTACTTC.

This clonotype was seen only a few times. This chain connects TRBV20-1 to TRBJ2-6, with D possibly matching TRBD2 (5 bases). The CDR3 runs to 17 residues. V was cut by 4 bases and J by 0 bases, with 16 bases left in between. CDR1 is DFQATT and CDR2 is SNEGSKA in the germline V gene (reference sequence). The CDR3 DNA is TGCAGTGCTACCCCGGACTTCGCGTTCTCTGGGGCCAACGTCCTGACTTTC. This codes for CSATPDFAFSGANVLTF.

Here the CDR3 reads CASSDPGQGPYEQYF. CDR3 in DNA: TGTGCCAGCAGTGACCCAGGACAGGGCCCCTACGAGCAGTACTTC. The chain combines TRBV2 with TRBJ2-7, with 8 bases that match TRBD1. The CDR3 runs 15 residues. V was pared by 3 bases and J by 2 bases, with 6 bases of the junction left unmatched. Per the germline V gene, CDR1 is SNHLY and CDR2 is FYNNEI.

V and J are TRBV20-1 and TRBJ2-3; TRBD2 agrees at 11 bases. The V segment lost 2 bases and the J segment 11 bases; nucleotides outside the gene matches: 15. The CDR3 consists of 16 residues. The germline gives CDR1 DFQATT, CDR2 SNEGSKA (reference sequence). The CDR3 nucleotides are TGCAGTGCTAGACGAAGGACGGGACTAGCGGCCCTGGTGCAGTATTTT. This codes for CSARRRTGLAALVQYF.

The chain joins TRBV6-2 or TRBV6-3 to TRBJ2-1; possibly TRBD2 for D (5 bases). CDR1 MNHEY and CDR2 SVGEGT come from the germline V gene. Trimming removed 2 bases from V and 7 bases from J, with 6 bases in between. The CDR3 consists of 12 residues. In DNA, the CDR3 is TGTGCCAGCAGTTACCGGGGAAATGAGCAGTTCTTC. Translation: CASSYRGNEQFF.

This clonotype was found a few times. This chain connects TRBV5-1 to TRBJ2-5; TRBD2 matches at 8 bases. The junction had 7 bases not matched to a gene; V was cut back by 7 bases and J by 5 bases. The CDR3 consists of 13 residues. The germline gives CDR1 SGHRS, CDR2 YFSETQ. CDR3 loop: CASLESGGETQYF. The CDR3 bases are TGCGCCAGCCTGGAGTCGGGGGGGGAGACCCAGTACTTC.

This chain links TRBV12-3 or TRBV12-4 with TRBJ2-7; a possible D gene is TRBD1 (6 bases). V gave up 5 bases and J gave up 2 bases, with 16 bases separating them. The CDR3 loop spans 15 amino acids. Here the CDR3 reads CASSPRDGGAYEQYF. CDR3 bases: TGTGCCAGCAGTCCACGGGATGGGGGCGCCTACGAGCAGTACTTC.

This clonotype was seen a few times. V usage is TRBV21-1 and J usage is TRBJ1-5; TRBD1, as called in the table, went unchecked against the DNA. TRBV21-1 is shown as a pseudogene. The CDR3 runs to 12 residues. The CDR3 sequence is CASQGSRQPQHF. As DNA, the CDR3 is TGTGCCAGTCAGGGAAGCAGGCAGCCCCAGCATTTT.

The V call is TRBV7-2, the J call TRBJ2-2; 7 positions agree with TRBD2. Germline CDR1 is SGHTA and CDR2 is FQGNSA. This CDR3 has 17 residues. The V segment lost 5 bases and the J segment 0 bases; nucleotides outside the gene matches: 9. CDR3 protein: CASSPYATSPNTGELFF. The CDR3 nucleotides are TGTGCCAGCAGCCCATACGCGACTAGCCCGAACACCGGGGAGCTGTTTTTT.

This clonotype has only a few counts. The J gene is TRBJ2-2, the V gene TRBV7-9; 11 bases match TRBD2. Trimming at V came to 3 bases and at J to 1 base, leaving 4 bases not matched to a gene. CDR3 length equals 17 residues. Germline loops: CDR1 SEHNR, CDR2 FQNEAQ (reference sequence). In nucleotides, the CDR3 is TGTGCCAGCAGCTTCCCCCTAGCGGGAGGGAACACCGGGGAGCTGTTTTTT. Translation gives CASSFPLAGGNTGELFF.

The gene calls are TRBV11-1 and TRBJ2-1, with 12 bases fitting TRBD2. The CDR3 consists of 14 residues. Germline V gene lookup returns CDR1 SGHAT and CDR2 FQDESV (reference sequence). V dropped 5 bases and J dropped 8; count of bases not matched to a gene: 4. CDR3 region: CASSPPSGGDEQFF. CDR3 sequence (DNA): TGTGCCAGCAGCCCTCCTAGCGGGGGGGATGAGCAGTTCTTC.

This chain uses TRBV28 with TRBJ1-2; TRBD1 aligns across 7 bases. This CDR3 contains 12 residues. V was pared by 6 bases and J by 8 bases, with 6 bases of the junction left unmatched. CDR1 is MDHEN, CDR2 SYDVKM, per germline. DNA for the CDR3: TGTGCCAGCAGATTACAGGGGAGGGGCTACACCTTC. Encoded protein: CASRLQGRGYTF.

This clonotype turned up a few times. In nucleotides, the CDR3 is TGTGCCAGCGGAAGGGGGACAGGGGCCAGCACTGAAGCTTTCTTT. Translated: CASGRGTGASTEAFF. V is TRBV7-9 and J is TRBJ1-1; TRBD1 matches 10 bases. Germline CDR1 is SEHNR and CDR2 is FQNEAQ (reference sequence). This CDR3 is 15 amino acids long. With 8 bases clipped from V and 4 bases from J, the junction kept 10 bases outside the gene matches.

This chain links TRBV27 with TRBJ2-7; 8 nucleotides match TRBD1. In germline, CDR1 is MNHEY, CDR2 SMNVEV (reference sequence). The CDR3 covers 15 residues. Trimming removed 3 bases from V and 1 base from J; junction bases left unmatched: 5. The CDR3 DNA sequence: TGTGCCAGCAGTTTTCTTACAGGGGGTTCCTACGAGCAGTACTTC. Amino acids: CASSFLTGGSYEQYF.

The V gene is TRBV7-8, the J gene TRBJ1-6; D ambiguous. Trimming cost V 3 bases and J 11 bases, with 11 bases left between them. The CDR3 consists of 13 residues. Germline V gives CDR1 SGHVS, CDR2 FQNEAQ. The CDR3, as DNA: TGTGCCAGCAGCTTCGGGGAGTTAGCACCCCTCCACTTT. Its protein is CASSFGELAPLHF.